The 14 T cell receptor beta chains listed next were all sequenced from one sample in a study of CD8 T cells in Susac syndrome. The RNA input was roughly 0.45 to 1 ug, and it was reverse transcribed with random hexamers. TCRdb redid the calling of the immunoSEQ multiplex PCR reads with MiXCR, one entry per CDR3 protein. The sample lists about 120,000 distinct CDR3 sequences, around 94% occurring once. Sequences were obtained from CD4+ T cells from PBMCs. The origin of the receptors is a human donor with multiple sclerosis.

The chain joins TRBV2 to TRBJ1-5; 8 nucleotides agree with TRBD1. V shed 4 bases and J 1 base; nucleotides not matched to a gene: 3. CDR1 SNHLY and CDR2 FYNNEI come from the germline V gene. This CDR3 contains 15 residues. CDR3 region: CASSARGRSNQPQHF. CDR3 sequence (DNA): TGTGCCAGCAGTGCCAGGGGGCGAAGCAATCAGCCCCAGCATTTT.

This chain joins TRBV6-1 and TRBJ2-3; possibly TRBD2 for D (6 bases). The germline V gene has CDR1 MNHNS and CDR2 SASEGT. V shed 4 bases and J shed 0 bases, with 8 bases lying between them. The length of the CDR3 is 14 residues. The CDR3 DNA is TGTGCCAGCAGTGCCGGGGGAAGCACAGATACGCAGTATTTT. Encoded protein: CASSAGGSTDTQYF.

V is TRBV7-9 and J is TRBJ1-2; possible D gene TRBD1, 5 bases. Per germline, CDR1 SEHNR and CDR2 FQNEAQ (reference sequence). The CDR3 loop spans 15 amino acids. V was cut by 3 bases and J by 0 bases, with 11 bases left in between. The DNA for the CDR3 is TGTGCCAGCAGCTTGGGCAGGGCGACTAACTATGGCTACACCTTC. Encoded protein: CASSLGRATNYGYTF. The whole variable domain, remainder taken from reference TRBV7-9 and TRBJ1-2, is DTGVSQNPRHKITKRGQNVTFRCDPISEHNRLYWYRQTLGQGPEFLTYFQNEAQLEKSRLLSDRFSAERPKGSFSTLEIQRTEQGDSAMYLCASSLGRATNYGYTFGSGTRLTVV.

The chain carries TRBV25-1 and TRBJ1-2, with 12 bases aligning to TRBD1. CDR1 MGHDK and CDR2 SYGVNS come from the germline V gene. V trimming: 4 bases; J trimming: 8 bases; junction bases outside the gene matches: 11. The CDR3 covers 16 residues. As DNA, the CDR3 is TGTGCCAGCAGTGGGAGCCCGGGACAGGGGGCGCAGGGCTACACCTTC. The encoded protein is CASSGSPGQGAQGYTF.

The chain joins TRBV20-1 to TRBJ2-3; 8 positions agree with TRBD2. There are 15 residues in the CDR3. CDR1 and CDR2 (germline): DFQATT, SNEGSKA (reference sequence). Trimming cost V 6 bases and J 3 bases; bases outside gene matches: 11. DNA for the CDR3: TGCAGTGCCACAAGGGGTGCGGGAGGAACAGATACGCAGTATTTT. It specifies CSATRGAGGTDTQYF.

The genes are TRBV5-6 and TRBJ2-1; TRBD2 matches at 7 bases. CDR1 is SGHDT and CDR2 is YYEEEE in the germline V gene. The CDR3 loop spans 15 amino acids. The junction had 4 bases not matched to a gene; V was cut back by 4 bases and J by 0 bases. DNA of the CDR3: TGTGCCAGCAGCCGTACTAGCGACTCCTACAATGAGCAGTTCTTC. It is translated as CASSRTSDSYNEQFF.

The chain uses TRBV6-1 and TRBJ2-2; the D is unclear. The CDR3 is 13 amino acids. V lost 5 bases and J lost 5, with 9 bases in between. CDR1 MNHNS and CDR2 SASEGT come from the germline V gene. CDR3 sequence reads: CASSPGRTGELFF. The CDR3 DNA is TGTGCCAGCAGTCCCGGTAGGACCGGGGAGCTGTTTTTT.

The V and J genes are TRBV6-5 and TRBJ1-2; the match to TRBD1 covers 12 bases. Trimming removed 10 bases from V and 6 bases from J; junction bases left unmatched: 3. Germline V gene sequence: CDR1 MNHEY, CDR2 SVGAGI. This CDR3 comprises 12 residues. CDR3 in amino acids: CATGQGADGYTF. CDR3 in DNA: TGTGCCACGGGACAGGGGGCTGATGGCTACACCTTC.

V and J are TRBV7-2 and TRBJ2-1; maybe TRBD1 (6 bases). The CDR3 spans 14 residues. CDR1 is SGHTA and CDR2 is FQGNSA in the germline V gene. The V and J ends lost 5 bases and 9 bases respectively, with 17 bases between them. The CDR3 coding sequence is TGTGCCAGCAGCCCCACAAACAGGGCTGGTGAGCAGTTCTTC. It yields the protein CASSPTNRAGEQFF.

This chain uses TRBV19 with TRBJ1-5; D is unclear. Germline V lookup: CDR1 LNHDA, CDR2 SQIVND (reference sequence). The V gene lost 6 bases and the J gene lost 0 bases, with 12 bases spanning the gap. This CDR3 spans 15 amino acids. CDR3 coding DNA: TGTGCCAGTAGAGAGGGTCTGTTTAGCAATCAGCCCCAGCATTTT. As protein: CASREGLFSNQPQHF.

The chain is built from TRBV7-9 and TRBJ2-1; D might be TRBD2 (6 bases). The CDR3 runs to 15 residues. V was cut by 1 base and J by 7 bases, with 14 bases left in between. In germline, CDR1 is SEHNR, CDR2 FQNEAQ (reference sequence). This chain's CDR3 is CASSLVGDAGNEQFF. CDR3 in DNA: TGTGCCAGCAGCTTAGTAGGAGATGCGGGGAATGAGCAGTTCTTC.

V is TRBV30 and J is TRBJ1-2; weak D call: TRBD1 (5 bases). V gave up 3 bases and J gave up 2 bases, with 10 bases separating them. This CDR3 contains 13 residues. CDR1 is GTSNPN and CDR2 is SVGIG in the germline V gene (reference sequence). The CDR3 DNA is TGTGCCTGGAGCGAACAGGCCAACTATGGCTACACCTTC. It encodes CAWSEQANYGYTF.

This clonotype was counted once. The chain is built from TRBV15 and TRBJ2-1; possibly TRBD1 for D (5 bases). The length of the CDR3 is 17 residues. V was shortened by 0 bases and J by 0 bases, with 12 bases between the two germline ends. Per the germline V gene, CDR1 is LNHNV and CDR2 is YYDKDF (reference sequence). CDR3 region: CATSRDPMGPSYNEQFF. In DNA form, the CDR3 reads TGTGCCACCAGCAGAGATCCGATGGGGCCCTCCTACAATGAGCAGTTCTTC.

The genes are TRBV19 and TRBJ1-5; D remains ambiguous. The CDR3 has 12 amino acids. V lost 5 bases to trimming and J lost 5 bases, with 7 bases between them. In germline, CDR1 is LNHDA, CDR2 SQIVND (reference sequence). CDR3 loop: CASSEPHQPQHF. The CDR3 DNA reads as TGTGCCAGTAGTGAGCCCCATCAGCCCCAGCATTTT. Full variable domain (outside the CDR3, taken from reference TRBV19 and TRBJ1-5): DGGITQSPKYLFRKEGQNVTLSCEQNLNHDAMYWYRQDPGQGLRLIYYSQIVNDFQKGDIAEGYSVSREKKESFPLTVTSAQKNPTAFYLCASSEPHQPQHFGDGTRLSIL.